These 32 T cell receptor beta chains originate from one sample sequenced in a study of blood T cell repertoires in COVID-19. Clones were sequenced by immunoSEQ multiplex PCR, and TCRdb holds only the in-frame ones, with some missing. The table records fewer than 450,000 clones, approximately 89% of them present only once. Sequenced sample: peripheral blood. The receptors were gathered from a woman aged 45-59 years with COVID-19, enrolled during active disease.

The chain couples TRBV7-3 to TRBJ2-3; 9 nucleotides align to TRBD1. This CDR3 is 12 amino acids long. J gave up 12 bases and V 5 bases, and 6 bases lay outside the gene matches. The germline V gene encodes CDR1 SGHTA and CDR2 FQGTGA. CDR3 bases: TGTGCCAGCAGCCAACAGGGGGCGTCCCAGTATTTT. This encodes CASSQQGASQYF.

The CDR3 reads CASGGPGLANTGELFF. CDR3 DNA: TGTGCCTCAGGGGGGCCGGGCCTAGCGAACACCGGGGAGCTGTTTTTT. The genes are TRBV7-7 and TRBJ2-2; D is possibly TRBD1 (7 bases). The germline V gene encodes CDR1 SSHAT and CDR2 FNYEAQ (reference sequence). Trimming stripped 11 bases from V and 0 bases from J, with 19 bases between. The CDR3 length is 16 residues.

The CDR3 DNA reads TGTGCCACCAGTGATATGGGGACTAATGAGCAGTTCTTC. This translates into CATSDMGTNEQFF. The chain links TRBV24-1 to TRBJ2-1, with D tentatively TRBD2 (6 bases). The germline V gene encodes CDR1 KGHDR and CDR2 SFDVKD. V gave up 3 bases and J gave up 7 bases, with 9 bases separating them. The CDR3 runs to 13 residues.

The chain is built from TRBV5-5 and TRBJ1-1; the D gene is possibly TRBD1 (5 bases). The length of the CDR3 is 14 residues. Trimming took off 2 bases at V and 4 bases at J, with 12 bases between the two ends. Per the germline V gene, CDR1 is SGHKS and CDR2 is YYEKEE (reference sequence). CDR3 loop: CASSLGGGVTEAFF. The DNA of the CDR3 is TGTGCCAGCAGCTTAGGCGGGGGGGTCACTGAAGCTTTCTTT.

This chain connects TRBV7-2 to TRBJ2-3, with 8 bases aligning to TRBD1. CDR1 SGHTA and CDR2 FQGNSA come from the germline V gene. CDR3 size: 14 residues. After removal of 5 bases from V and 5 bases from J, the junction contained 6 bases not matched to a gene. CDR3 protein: CASSPGGAVDTQYF. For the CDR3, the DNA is TGTGCCAGCAGCCCAGGGGGCGCGGTAGATACGCAGTATTTT.

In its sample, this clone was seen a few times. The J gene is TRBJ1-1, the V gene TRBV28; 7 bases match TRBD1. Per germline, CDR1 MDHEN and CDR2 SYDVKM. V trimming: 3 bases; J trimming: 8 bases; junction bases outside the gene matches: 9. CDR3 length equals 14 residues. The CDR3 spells CASSFGSTGTEAFF. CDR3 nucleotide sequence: TGTGCCAGCAGTTTTGGGTCGACAGGGACAGAAGCTTTCTTT.

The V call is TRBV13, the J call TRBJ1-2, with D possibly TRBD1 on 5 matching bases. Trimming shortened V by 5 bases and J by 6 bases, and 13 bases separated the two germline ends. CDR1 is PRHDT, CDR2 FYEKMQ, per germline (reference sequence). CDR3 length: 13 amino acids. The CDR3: CASSPFGTHGYTF. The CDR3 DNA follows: TGTGCCAGCAGCCCCTTCGGGACTCATGGCTACACCTTC. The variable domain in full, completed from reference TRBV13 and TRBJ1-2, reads AAGVIQSPRHLIKEKRETATLKCYPIPRHDTVYWYQQGPGQDPQFLISFYEKMQSDKGSIPDRFSAQQFSDYHSELNMSSLELGDSALYFCASSPFGTHGYTFGSGTRLTVV.

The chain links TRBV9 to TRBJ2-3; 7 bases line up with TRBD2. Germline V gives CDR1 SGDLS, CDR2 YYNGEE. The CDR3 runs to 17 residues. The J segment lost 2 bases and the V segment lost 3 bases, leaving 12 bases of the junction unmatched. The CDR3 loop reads CASSARIAGILTDTQYF. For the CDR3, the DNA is TGTGCCAGCAGCGCCCGAATAGCGGGCATCCTCACAGATACGCAGTATTTT.

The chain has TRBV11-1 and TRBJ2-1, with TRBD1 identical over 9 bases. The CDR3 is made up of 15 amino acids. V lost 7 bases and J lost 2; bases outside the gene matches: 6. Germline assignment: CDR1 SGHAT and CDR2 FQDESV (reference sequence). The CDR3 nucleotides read TGTGCCAGCACCCCAGGGACAGGGACCTACAATGAGCAGTTCTTC. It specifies CASTPGTGTYNEQFF.

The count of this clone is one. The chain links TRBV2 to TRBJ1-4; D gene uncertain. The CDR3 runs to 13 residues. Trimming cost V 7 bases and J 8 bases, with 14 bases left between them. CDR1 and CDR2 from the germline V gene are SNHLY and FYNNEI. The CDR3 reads CASKRTRGEKLFF. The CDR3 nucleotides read TGTGCCAGCAAAAGGACGAGAGGGGAAAAACTGTTTTTT.

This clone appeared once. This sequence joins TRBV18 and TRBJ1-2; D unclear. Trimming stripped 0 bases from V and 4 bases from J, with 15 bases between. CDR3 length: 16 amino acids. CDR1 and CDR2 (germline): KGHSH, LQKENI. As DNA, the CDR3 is TGTGCCAGCTCACCACCTGAGGTCTACCTGGGCTATGGCTACACCTTC. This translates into CASSPPEVYLGYGYTF. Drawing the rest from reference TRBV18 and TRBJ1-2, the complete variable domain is NAGVMQNPRHLVRRRGQEARLRCSPMKGHSHVYWYRQLPEEGLKFMVYLQKENIIDESGMPKERFSAEFPKEGPSILRIQQVVRGDSAAYFCASSPPEVYLGYGYTFGSGTRLTVV.

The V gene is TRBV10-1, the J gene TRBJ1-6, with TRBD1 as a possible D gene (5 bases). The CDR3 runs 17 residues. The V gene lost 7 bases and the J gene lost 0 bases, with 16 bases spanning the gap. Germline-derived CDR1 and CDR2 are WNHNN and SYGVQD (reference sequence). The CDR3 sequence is CASTQTTVSSYNSPLHF. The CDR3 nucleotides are TGCGCCAGCACCCAGACGACAGTAAGCTCCTATAATTCACCCCTCCACTTT.

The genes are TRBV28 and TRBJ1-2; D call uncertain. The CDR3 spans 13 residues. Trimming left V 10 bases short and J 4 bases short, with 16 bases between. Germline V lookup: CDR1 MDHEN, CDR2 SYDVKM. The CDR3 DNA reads TGTGCCATAGTGGGCAGCGGAGGCTATGGCTACACCTTC. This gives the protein CAIVGSGGYGYTF.

The CDR3: CASSGTGETEAFF. CDR3 nucleotides: TGTGCCAGCAGTGGTACAGGGGAAACTGAAGCTTTCTTT. V and J are TRBV27 and TRBJ1-1; 7 bases are shared with TRBD1. V lost 5 bases and J lost 5; bases outside the gene matches: 5. Germline V CDR1 and CDR2: MNHEY, SMNVEV (reference sequence). CDR3 size: 13 residues.

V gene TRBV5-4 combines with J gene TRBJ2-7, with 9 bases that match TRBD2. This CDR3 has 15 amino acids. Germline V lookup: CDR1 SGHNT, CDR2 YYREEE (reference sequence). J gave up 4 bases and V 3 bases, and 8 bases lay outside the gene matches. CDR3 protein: CASSSLAGGLYEQYF. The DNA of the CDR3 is TGTGCCAGCAGCTCACTTGCGGGGGGGTTATACGAGCAGTACTTC.

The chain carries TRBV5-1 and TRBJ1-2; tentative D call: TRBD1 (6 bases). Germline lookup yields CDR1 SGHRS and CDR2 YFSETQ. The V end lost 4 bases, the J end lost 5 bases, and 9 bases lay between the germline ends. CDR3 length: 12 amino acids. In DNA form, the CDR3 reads TGCGCCAGCAGCATTACAGGGTATGGCTACACCTTC. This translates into CASSITGYGYTF.

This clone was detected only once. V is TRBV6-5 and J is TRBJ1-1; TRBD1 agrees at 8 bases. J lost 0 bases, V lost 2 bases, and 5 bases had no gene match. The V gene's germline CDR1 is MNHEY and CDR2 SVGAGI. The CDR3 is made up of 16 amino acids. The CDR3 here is CASSYGPGGMNTEAFF. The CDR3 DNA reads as TGTGCCAGCAGTTACGGACCAGGGGGCATGAACACTGAAGCTTTCTTT.

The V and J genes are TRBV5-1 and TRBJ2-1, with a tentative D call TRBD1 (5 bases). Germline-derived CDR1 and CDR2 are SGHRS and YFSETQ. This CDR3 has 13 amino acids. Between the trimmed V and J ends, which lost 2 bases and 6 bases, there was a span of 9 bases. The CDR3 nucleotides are TGCGCCAGCAGCTTTCAGGGATTCAATGAGCAGTTCTTC. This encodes CASSFQGFNEQFF. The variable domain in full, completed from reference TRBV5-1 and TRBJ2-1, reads KAGVTQTPRYLIKTRGQQVTLSCSPISGHRSVSWYQQTPGQGLQFLFEYFSETQRNKGNFPGRFSGRQFSNSRSEMNVSTLELGDSALYLCASSFQGFNEQFFGPGTRLTVL.

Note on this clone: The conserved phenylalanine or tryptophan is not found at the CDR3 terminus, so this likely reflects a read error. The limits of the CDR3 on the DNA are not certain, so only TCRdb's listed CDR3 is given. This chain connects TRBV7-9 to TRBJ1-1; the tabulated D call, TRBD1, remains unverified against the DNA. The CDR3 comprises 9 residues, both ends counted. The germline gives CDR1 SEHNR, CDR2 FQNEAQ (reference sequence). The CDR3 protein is CASIDNRVV.

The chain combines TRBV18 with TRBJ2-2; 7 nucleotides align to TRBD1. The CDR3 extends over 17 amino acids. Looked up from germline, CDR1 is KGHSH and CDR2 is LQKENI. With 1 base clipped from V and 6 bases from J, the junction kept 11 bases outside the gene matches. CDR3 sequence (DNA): TGTGCCAGCTCACCACTAGGGGGCGCGGTTTTCGCCGGGGAGCTGTTTTTT. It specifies CASSPLGGAVFAGELFF.

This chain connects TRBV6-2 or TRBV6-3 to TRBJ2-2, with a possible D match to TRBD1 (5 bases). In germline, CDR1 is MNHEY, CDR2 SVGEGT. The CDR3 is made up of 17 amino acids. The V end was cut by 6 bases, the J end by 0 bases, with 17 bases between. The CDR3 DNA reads TGTGCCAGCAGCCCTTTAGGGGATTTCGCGAACACCGGGGAGCTGTTTTTT. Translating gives CASSPLGDFANTGELFF.

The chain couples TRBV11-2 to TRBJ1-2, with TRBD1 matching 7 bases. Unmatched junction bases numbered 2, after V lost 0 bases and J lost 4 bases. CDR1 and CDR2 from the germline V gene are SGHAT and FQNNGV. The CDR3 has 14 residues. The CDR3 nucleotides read TGTGCCAGCAGCTTAGATAGACAGGGCTATGGCTACACCTTC. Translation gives CASSLDRQGYGYTF.

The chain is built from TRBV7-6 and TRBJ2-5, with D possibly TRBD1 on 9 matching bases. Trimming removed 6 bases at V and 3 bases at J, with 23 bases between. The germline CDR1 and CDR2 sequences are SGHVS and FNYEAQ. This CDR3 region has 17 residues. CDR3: CASRPRSGTGLKETQYF. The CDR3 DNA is TGTGCCAGCAGACCACGTAGCGGGACAGGGCTTAAAGAGACCCAGTACTTC.

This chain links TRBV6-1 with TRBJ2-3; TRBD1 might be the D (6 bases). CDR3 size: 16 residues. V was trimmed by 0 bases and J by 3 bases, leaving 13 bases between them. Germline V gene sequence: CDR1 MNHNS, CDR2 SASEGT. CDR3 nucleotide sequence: TGTGCCAGCAGTGAAGCGGTGGGGGCAGGAACAGATACGCAGTATTTT. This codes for CASSEAVGAGTDTQYF.

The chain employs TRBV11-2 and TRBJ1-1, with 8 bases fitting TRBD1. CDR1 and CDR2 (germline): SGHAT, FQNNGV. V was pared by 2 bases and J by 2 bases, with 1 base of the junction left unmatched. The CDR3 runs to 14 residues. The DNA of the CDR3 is TGTGCCAGCAGCTTACAGGGGGCCAACACTGAAGCTTTCTTT. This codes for CASSLQGANTEAFF.

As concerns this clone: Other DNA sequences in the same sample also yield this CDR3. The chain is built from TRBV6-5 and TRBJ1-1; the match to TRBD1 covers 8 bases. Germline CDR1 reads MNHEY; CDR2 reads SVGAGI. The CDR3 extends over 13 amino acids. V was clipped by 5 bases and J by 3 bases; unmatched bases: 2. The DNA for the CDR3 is TGTGCCAGCAGTCCGGACAGGGACACTGAAGCTTTCTTT. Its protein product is CASSPDRDTEAFF.

CDR3 nucleotides: TGTGCCAGTAAATCCGACCGGGGGGGCCGAGATACGCAGTATTTT. Its translation: CASKSDRGGRDTQYF. This chain uses TRBV19 with TRBJ2-3; TRBD2 aligns across 8 bases. J lost 5 bases, V lost 7 bases, and 11 bases had no gene match. The CDR3 runs to 15 residues. Germline assignment: CDR1 LNHDA and CDR2 SQIVND (reference sequence).

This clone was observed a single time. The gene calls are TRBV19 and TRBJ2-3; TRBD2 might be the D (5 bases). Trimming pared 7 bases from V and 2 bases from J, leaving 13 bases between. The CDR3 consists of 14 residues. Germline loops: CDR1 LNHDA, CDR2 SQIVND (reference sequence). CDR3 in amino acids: CASKEGRVTDTQYF. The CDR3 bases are TGTGCCAGTAAAGAGGGCCGGGTCACAGATACGCAGTATTTT. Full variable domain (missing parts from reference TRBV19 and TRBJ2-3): DGGITQSPKYLFRKEGQNVTLSCEQNLNHDAMYWYRQDPGQGLRLIYYSQIVNDFQKGDIAEGYSVSREKKESFPLTVTSAQKNPTAFYLCASKEGRVTDTQYFGPGTRLTVL.

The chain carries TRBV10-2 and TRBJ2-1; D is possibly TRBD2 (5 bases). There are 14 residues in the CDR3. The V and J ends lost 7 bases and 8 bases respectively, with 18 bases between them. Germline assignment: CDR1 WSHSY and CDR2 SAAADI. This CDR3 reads CASKVRLLGDEQFF. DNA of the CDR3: TGCGCCAGCAAGGTTAGACTCTTGGGAGATGAGCAGTTCTTC.

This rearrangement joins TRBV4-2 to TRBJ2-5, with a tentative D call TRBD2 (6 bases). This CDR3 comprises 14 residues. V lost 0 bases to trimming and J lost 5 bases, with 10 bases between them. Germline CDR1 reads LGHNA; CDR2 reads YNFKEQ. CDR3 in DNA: TGTGCCAGCAGCCAAGATGGAGGGGCGGAGACCCAGTACTTC. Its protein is CASSQDGGAETQYF.

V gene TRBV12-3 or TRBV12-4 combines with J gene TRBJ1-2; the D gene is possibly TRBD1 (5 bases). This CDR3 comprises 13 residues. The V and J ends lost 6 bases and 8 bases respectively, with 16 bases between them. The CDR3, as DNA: TGTGCCAGCAGCAATACTTACAGGTGGGGCTACACCTTC. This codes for CASSNTYRWGYTF.

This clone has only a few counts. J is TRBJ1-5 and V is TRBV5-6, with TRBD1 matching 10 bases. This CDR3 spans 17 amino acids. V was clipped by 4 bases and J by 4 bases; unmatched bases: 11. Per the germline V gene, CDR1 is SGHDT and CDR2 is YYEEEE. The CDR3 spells CASSVGTGVKRNQPQHF. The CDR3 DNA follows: TGTGCCAGCAGCGTTGGGACAGGGGTAAAGAGGAATCAGCCCCAGCATTTT. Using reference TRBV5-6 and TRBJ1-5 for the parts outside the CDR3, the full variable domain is DAGVTQSPTHLIKTRGQQVTLRCSPKSGHDTVSWYQQALGQGPQFIFQYYEEEERQRGNFPDRFSGHQFPNYSSELNVNALLLGDSALYLCASSVGTGVKRNQPQHFGDGTRLSIL.